This T cell receptor (beta chain) appears in the sequencing data of a study of T cells in Graves' hyperthyroidism and ophthalmopathy. TCR beta CDR3 region amplification was performed from RNA transcripts. Primed by the HTBI set, a first-round RT-PCR was run on the TCR CDR3. TCRdb reanalysed the multiplex PCR reads using MiXCR and keeps one entry per CDR3 protein. The profile covers 450,000 to 600,000 distinct CDR3 sequences, with about 14% appearing a single time and approximately 13% taken by the ten largest. Exclusion of patients followed from uncontrolled infection, other autoimmune disease, pregnancy or lactation. The length of the CDR3 is 13 residues. This clonotype was seen more than once but under ten times. This may come from a read error, since a much larger clone is one base off.

The chain joins TRBV12-3 or TRBV12-4 to TRBJ1-2; D is ambiguous. Sample: blood. This TCR came from a woman aged 40 to 49 with Graves' hyperthyroidism. CDR3 nucleotides: TGTGCCAACAGTCTTAGACAACTCTATGGCTACACCTTC. The encoded protein is CANSLRQLYGYTF.